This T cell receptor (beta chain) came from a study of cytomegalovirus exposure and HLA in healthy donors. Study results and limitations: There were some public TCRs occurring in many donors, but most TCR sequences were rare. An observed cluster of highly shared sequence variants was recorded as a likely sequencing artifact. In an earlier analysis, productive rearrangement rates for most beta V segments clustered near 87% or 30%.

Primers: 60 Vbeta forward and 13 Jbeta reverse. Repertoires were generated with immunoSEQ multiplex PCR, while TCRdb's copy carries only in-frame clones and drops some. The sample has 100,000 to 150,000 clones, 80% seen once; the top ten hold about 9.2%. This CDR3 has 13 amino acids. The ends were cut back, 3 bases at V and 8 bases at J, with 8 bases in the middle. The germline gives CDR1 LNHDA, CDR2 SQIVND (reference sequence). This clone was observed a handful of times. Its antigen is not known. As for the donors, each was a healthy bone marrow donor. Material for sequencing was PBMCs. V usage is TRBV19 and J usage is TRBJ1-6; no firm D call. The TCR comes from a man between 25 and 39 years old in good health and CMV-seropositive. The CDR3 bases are TGTGCCAGTAGTATTGAGGTCGATTCACCCCTCCACTTT. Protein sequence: CASSIEVDSPLHF.